The 23 T cell receptor beta chains given below trace back to one sample, sequenced in a study of T cell repertoires in cytomegalovirus infection. Via MiXCR, TCRdb re-called the reads, giving one row per CDR3 protein. The sample holds about 110,000 distinct CDR3 sequences; around 40% are singletons and the top ten take around 70%. The antigens of these receptors remain unknown. The sample here was CD8+ T cells from cultured PBMCs, taken from culture after CMV antigen stimulation. The source is a human donor in good health (CMV status not recorded). Some clones in this sample may be carry-over from other donors' samples.

This clonotype was counted a few times. The chain joins TRBV19 to TRBJ1-1, with TRBD1 as a possible D gene (6 bases). The V gene's germline CDR1 is LNHDA and CDR2 SQIVND (reference sequence). Trimming shortened V by 1 base and J by 6 bases, and 9 bases separated the two germline ends. The CDR3 has 13 amino acids. CDR3 in DNA: TGTGCCAGTAGTATAGTGGGGGGCTCTGAAGCTTTCTTT. It encodes CASSIVGGSEAFF.

The chain carries TRBV27 and TRBJ1-5; a possible D gene is TRBD1 (5 bases). The CDR3 loop spans 13 amino acids. Germline V gene lookup returns CDR1 MNHEY and CDR2 SMNVEV (reference sequence). V lost 2 bases and J 5 bases, leaving 7 bases between the germline ends. The DNA of the CDR3 is TGTGCCAGCAGTTTAGGGGGAGATCAGCCCCAGCATTTT. As protein: CASSLGGDQPQHF.

This clonotype has only a few counts. The rearrangement links TRBV6-2 or TRBV6-3 to TRBJ2-1; perhaps D is TRBD1 or TRBD2 (5 bases each). Per the germline V gene, CDR1 is MNHEY and CDR2 is SVGEGT. The CDR3 runs to 13 residues. Trimming took 3 bases from V and 9 from J, leaving 12 bases between them. In DNA form, the CDR3 reads TGTGCCAGCAGTTATGGAGGCAGGGTTGAGCAGTTCTTC. This sequence encodes CASSYGGRVEQFF.

V usage is TRBV5-4 and J usage is TRBJ2-7, with TRBD1 matching 7 bases. The V segment lost 4 bases and the J segment 3 bases; nucleotides outside the gene matches: 7. Looked up from germline, CDR1 is SGHNT and CDR2 is YYREEE (reference sequence). The CDR3 runs 14 residues. CDR3 sequence: CASSARDRSYEQYF. The CDR3 coding sequence is TGTGCCAGCAGCGCCCGGGACAGAAGCTACGAGCAGTACTTC.

This clonotype was detected a few times. The rearrangement joins TRBV7-6 to TRBJ1-3, with D uncertain. Trimming shortened V by 7 bases and J by 4 bases, and 5 bases separated the two germline ends. Germline V gene sequence: CDR1 SGHVS, CDR2 FNYEAQ. This CDR3 has 11 amino acids. CDR3 nucleotide sequence: TGTGCCAGCATCGAAGGAAACACCATATATTTT. Residues: CASIEGNTIYF.

This clonotype turned up a few times. This chain uses TRBV18 with TRBJ2-5; D is possibly TRBD1 (5 bases). The germline gives CDR1 KGHSH, CDR2 LQKENI. V lost 3 bases to trimming and J lost 2 bases, with 10 bases between them. The CDR3 contains 14 residues. Here the CDR3 reads CASSPFPGQETQYF. The CDR3 DNA follows: TGTGCCAGCTCACCCTTCCCAGGGCAAGAGACCCAGTACTTC.

This rearrangement joins TRBV2 to TRBJ2-7; 10 nucleotides align to TRBD2. The germline V gene has CDR1 SNHLY and CDR2 FYNNEI. V dropped 6 bases and J dropped 4; count of bases not matched to a gene: 9. CDR3 length: 15 amino acids. The CDR3 is CASRATSGAPYEQYF. The CDR3 nucleotides read TGTGCCAGCAGAGCTACTAGCGGGGCCCCATACGAGCAGTACTTC.

The sample holds a few counts of this clonotype. In nucleotides, the CDR3 is TGCGCCAGCAGCCAAAGAAATAGCAATCAGCCCCAGCATTTT. Protein: CASSQRNSNQPQHF. The chain couples TRBV4-1 to TRBJ1-5; D unresolved. The V end lost 2 bases, the J end lost 0 bases, and 5 bases lay between the germline ends. The CDR3 is 14 residues long. Germline V gene sequence: CDR1 MGHRA, CDR2 YSYEKL.

This clonotype occurred once. V and J are TRBV7-6 and TRBJ2-7, with D perhaps TRBD1 (6 bases). Germline V lookup: CDR1 SGHVS, CDR2 FNYEAQ. V gave up 5 bases and J gave up 7 bases, with 18 bases separating them. CDR3 length: 14 amino acids. The CDR3 protein is CASSPGAEYGEQYF. CDR3 in DNA: TGTGCCAGCAGCCCAGGGGCGGAGTACGGAGAGCAGTACTTC.

V is TRBV6-2 or TRBV6-3 and J is TRBJ2-1, with a possible D match to TRBD1 (5 bases). Germline V gene sequence: CDR1 MNHEY, CDR2 SVGEGT. The CDR3 loop spans 15 amino acids. Deletions cut 6 bases from V and 1 base from J, with 13 bases between. The CDR3 loop is CASRGALPSYNEQFF. DNA of the CDR3: TGTGCCAGCAGAGGGGCACTACCTTCCTACAATGAGCAGTTCTTC.

This rearrangement joins TRBV20-1 to TRBJ2-7; 12 bases fit TRBD2. The CDR3 spans 17 residues. The germline V gene encodes CDR1 DFQATT and CDR2 SNEGSKA (reference sequence). V shed 1 base and J 5 bases; nucleotides not matched to a gene: 12. The CDR3 DNA reads TGCAGTGCTAGAGTTCGCCCTAGCGGGGGGGTTCATGACGAGCAGTACTTC. Translation gives CSARVRPSGGVHDEQYF.

The V and J genes are TRBV18 and TRBJ1-1; D possibly corresponds to TRBD1 (6 bases). The germline gives CDR1 KGHSH, CDR2 LQKENI. The V gene lost 6 bases and the J gene lost 2 bases, with 13 bases spanning the gap. This CDR3 has 14 residues. The CDR3 here is CASSQQGINTEAFF. Here the CDR3 DNA reads TGTGCCAGCTCTCAACAGGGTATCAACACTGAAGCTTTCTTT.

A few counts support this clonotype. This chain connects TRBV5-1 to TRBJ2-1; perhaps TRBD2 as D (6 bases). V lost 0 bases and J lost 3, with 10 bases in between. Looked up from germline, CDR1 is SGHRS and CDR2 is YFSETQ. The CDR3 contains 15 residues. In DNA form, the CDR3 reads TGCGCCAGCAGCTTGGGCGGGGTTCGCTACAATGAGCAGTTCTTC. This translates into CASSLGGVRYNEQFF.

This clonotype has a count of ten or more. The rearrangement uses TRBV28 and TRBJ2-5; D is unresolved. Deletions cut 2 bases from V and 7 bases from J, with 5 bases between. Germline CDR1 and CDR2: MDHEN and SYDVKM. The CDR3 is made up of 11 amino acids. CDR3 sequence: CASSLTRTQYF. CDR3 nucleotides: TGTGCCAGCAGTTTAACCCGGACCCAGTACTTC.

The rearrangement joins TRBV5-4 to TRBJ1-4; D gene ambiguous. V lost 7 bases and J lost 3, with 16 bases in between. Germline V gene lookup returns CDR1 SGHNT and CDR2 YYREEE (reference sequence). This CDR3 region has 15 residues. CDR3 loop: CASLDPEEANEKLFF. The CDR3 nucleotides are TGTGCCAGCCTAGATCCCGAAGAGGCTAATGAAAAACTGTTTTTT.

This clonotype has a single count. V and J are TRBV6-2 or TRBV6-3 and TRBJ2-3, with 8 bases matching TRBD2. Germline V gene sequence: CDR1 MNHEY, CDR2 SVGEGT. This CDR3 region has 16 residues. After removal of 1 base from V and 3 bases from J, the junction contained 6 bases not matched to a gene. The CDR3 DNA is TGTGCCAGCAGTTACTTGAGCGGGGGAGCTACAGATACGCAGTATTTT. Translating gives CASSYLSGGATDTQYF.

The gene calls are TRBV4-1 and TRBJ1-1; D might be TRBD1 (5 bases). CDR3 length equals 16 residues. V shed 1 base and J shed 3 bases, with 15 bases lying between them. The germline V gene encodes CDR1 MGHRA and CDR2 YSYEKL. CDR3 bases: TGCGCCAGCAGCCAAGGGCAGGGAGCGGGTTACACTGAAGCTTTCTTT. Translation gives CASSQGQGAGYTEAFF.

This clonotype was observed at least ten times. The rearrangement joins TRBV12-3 or TRBV12-4 to TRBJ2-1, with unresolved D. Trimming cost V 3 bases and J 9 bases, with 12 bases left between them. The CDR3 length is 13 residues. CDR3 DNA sequence: TGTGCCAGCAGTTTTTCTATCGTAGGTGAGCAGTTCTTC. As protein: CASSFSIVGEQFF.

This sequence joins TRBV12-3 or TRBV12-4 and TRBJ2-2; 10 bases fit TRBD2. CDR3 size: 18 residues. V dropped 4 bases and J dropped 0; count of bases not matched to a gene: 8. The CDR3 sequence: CASSSPHSGGTNTGELFF. The CDR3 DNA sequence: TGTGCCAGCAGTTCCCCCCATAGCGGGGGGACGAACACCGGGGAGCTGTTTTTT.

V usage is TRBV13 and J usage is TRBJ2-1; 15 nucleotides line up with TRBD2. CDR1 is PRHDT, CDR2 FYEKMQ, per germline (reference sequence). With 5 bases clipped from V and 3 bases from J, the junction kept 8 bases outside the gene matches. The CDR3 extends over 18 amino acids. CDR3 sequence: CASSRTSGGAGYYNEQFF. CDR3 coding DNA: TGTGCCAGCAGCCGGACTAGCGGGGGGGCAGGCTACTACAATGAGCAGTTCTTC.

The rearrangement uses TRBV5-5 and TRBJ1-3; D remains unclear. Looked up from germline, CDR1 is SGHKS and CDR2 is YYEKEE (reference sequence). V lost 2 bases and J lost 0, with 6 bases in between. The CDR3 length is 14 residues. CDR3: CASSFLLSGNTIYF. CDR3 nucleotide sequence: TGTGCCAGCAGCTTTCTGCTCTCTGGAAACACCATATATTTT.

The gene calls are TRBV7-6 and TRBJ1-1; 10 nucleotides line up with TRBD1. In germline, CDR1 is SGHVS, CDR2 FNYEAQ. After removal of 3 bases from V and 4 bases from J, the junction contained 8 bases not matched to a gene. The CDR3 consists of 16 residues. The CDR3 reads CASSFPDRGHGTEAFF. CDR3 bases: TGTGCCAGCAGCTTCCCAGACAGGGGGCATGGCACTGAAGCTTTCTTT.

Comment on this clonotype: Germline and junction disagree at one end, which may indicate a read error. This rearrangement joins TRBV12-5 to TRBJ1-1; D is unresolved. The CDR3 has 11 residues. Germline values: CDR1 LGHNT, CDR2 FRNRAP. The CDR3 loop is CASGFNNEAFF. The CDR3, as DNA: TGTGCTAGTGGTTTTAACAATGAAGCTTTCTTT. Together with reference TRBV12-5 and TRBJ1-1, the CDR3 gives the full variable domain: DARVTQTPRHKVTEMGQEVTMRCQPILGHNTVFWYRQTMMQGLELLAYFRNRAPLDDSGMPKDRFSAEMPDATLATLKIQPSEPRDSAVYFCASGFNNEAFFGQGTRLTVV.